The table lists the clone carrying this T cell receptor (beta chain) with a few counts. Each CDR3 protein is one row after TCRdb ran MiXCR on the RT-PCR reads. The repertoire holds hundreds of thousands of distinct CDR3 sequences, with 14% as singletons. This CDR3 is built from 17 residues. With 2 bases clipped from V and 7 bases from J, the junction kept 8 bases outside the gene matches. Germline CDR1 is MNHNY and CDR2 is SVGAGI (reference sequence). V usage is TRBV6-6 and J usage is TRBJ2-2; TRBD2 matches 12 bases. The TCR originated in a female donor in good health, serving as a healthy control. The sample taken for sequencing was memory CD4+ T cells from blood. CDR3 sequence: CASSYRLAGDRGGELFF. The CDR3, as DNA: TGTGCCAGCAGTTACCGACTAGCGGGAGATCGGGGCGGGGAGCTGTTTTTT.